The T cell receptor (beta chain) described here comes from a study of cytomegalovirus exposure and HLA in healthy donors. On this clone itself: The antigen remains undetermined.

The donors were part of the validation cohort of 120 subjects. That cohort was separate from the first cohort, which comprised 700 or so subjects. The CDR3 has 14 amino acids. CDR1 is LNHDA and CDR2 is SQIVND in the germline V gene (reference sequence). Trimming took 5 bases from V and 5 from J; bases not matched to a gene: 8. Findings and caveats of the study: Three chains linked to CMV were shown in vitro to be specific for CMV antigens. The authors enumerated 180 or so TCR beta chains as linked to cytomegalovirus.

Produced via immunoSEQ multiplex PCR; TCRdb's table is partial and in-frame only. The data show 97,000 or so clones, just under 95% seen once. The chain employs TRBV19 and TRBJ2-7; 8 bases map to TRBD1. This sequence was found in a woman aged 18-29 years in good health and CMV-seronegative. The sequencing input was PBMCs. The CDR3 spells CASSPDRASHEQYF. The CDR3 DNA follows: TGTGCCAGTAGTCCGGACAGGGCGTCCCACGAGCAGTACTTC.